One and the same sample provided the 14 T cell receptor beta chains below, sequenced in a study of cytomegalovirus exposure and HLA in healthy donors (dated 2017 in TCRdb). The library relied on the immunoSEQ multiplex PCR assay. For the multiplex PCR, a mixture combining 60 forward primers for TCR Vbeta segments and 13 reverse primers for TCR Jbeta segments was used. TCRdb obtained this table from immuneACCESS and retained in-frame rearrangements with V and J assigned. These tables miss some clones; where compared with another copy, unresolved V genes account for less than half of the shortfall, and the remainder is unexplained. The sample table includes around 51,000 clones. The biggest ten clones account for over 2% of the sample. What was sequenced was PBMCs. These receptors came from a woman aged 35 to 49 in good health and CMV-seronegative.

The J gene is TRBJ2-7, the V gene TRBV6-1, with D hard to call. Per the germline V gene, CDR1 is MNHNS and CDR2 is SASEGT. Trimming shortened V by 1 base and J by 6 bases, and 10 bases separated the two germline ends. The CDR3 runs 13 residues. CDR3: CASSEGQSSEQYF. The DNA for the CDR3 is TGTGCCAGCAGTGAAGGGCAGTCTAGCGAGCAGTACTTC.

The chain employs TRBV19 and TRBJ2-3, with a weak D call TRBD2 (5 bases). Trimming removed 5 bases at V and 4 bases at J, with 19 bases between. Germline CDR1 is LNHDA and CDR2 is SQIVND (reference sequence). This CDR3 is built from 16 residues. CDR3 sequence reads: CASSFGLLLAADTQYF. The CDR3 DNA reads TGTGCCAGTAGTTTCGGACTTCTCCTCGCAGCAGATACGCAGTATTTT.

Written as DNA, the CDR3 is TGTGCCAGCAGCGTAGGGGCACCGCCTGGAAACACCATATATTTT. Protein product: CASSVGAPPGNTIYF. The J gene is TRBJ1-3, the V gene TRBV11-3; D is perhaps TRBD1 (5 bases). Germline V lookup: CDR1 SGHNT, CDR2 YENEEA. This CDR3 has 15 amino acids. V was trimmed by 5 bases and J by 2 bases, leaving 13 bases between them. The variable domain in full, with the rest retrieved from reference TRBV11-3 and TRBJ1-3, is EAGVVQSPRYKIIEKKQPVAFWCNPISGHNTLYWYLQNLGQGPELLIRYENEEAVDDSQLPKDRFSAERLKGVDSTLKIQPAELGDSAVYLCASSVGAPPGNTIYFGEGSWLTVV.

V gene TRBV4-3 combines with J gene TRBJ2-1, with TRBD2 matching 7 bases. The J segment lost 2 bases and the V segment lost 0 bases, leaving 4 bases of the junction unmatched. Germline assignment: CDR1 LGHNA and CDR2 YSLEER. The CDR3 is made up of 16 amino acids. CDR3 sequence reads: CASSQDIGLAYNEQFF. The CDR3 nucleotides are TGCGCCAGCAGCCAAGATATTGGACTAGCCTACAATGAGCAGTTCTTC.

The chain has TRBV18 and TRBJ1-5; D remains unclear. Germline lookup yields CDR1 KGHSH and CDR2 LQKENI. V was trimmed by 6 bases and J by 4 bases, leaving 13 bases between them. The CDR3 length is 14 residues. CDR3: CASSLPLGNQPQHF. For the CDR3, the DNA is TGTGCCAGCTCTCTCCCTCTCGGGAATCAGCCCCAGCATTTT.

The CDR3 DNA follows: TGTGCCATCAGTGAAATCCCTAGCGTTAACACCGGGGAGCTGTTTTTT. This gives the protein CAISEIPSVNTGELFF. This chain links TRBV10-3 with TRBJ2-2, with D possibly matching TRBD2 (6 bases). V shed 3 bases and J shed 2 bases, with 13 bases lying between them. The CDR3 loop spans 16 amino acids. Germline assignment: CDR1 ENHRY and CDR2 SYGVKD.

The genes are TRBV28 and TRBJ1-1; D is perhaps TRBD1 (5 bases). This CDR3 is built from 13 residues. Looked up from germline, CDR1 is MDHEN and CDR2 is SYDVKM. Trimming left V 10 bases short and J 3 bases short, with 15 bases between. The CDR3 protein is CATIGGGDTEAFF. In DNA form, the CDR3 reads TGTGCCACTATCGGGGGGGGTGACACTGAAGCTTTCTTT.

The gene calls are TRBV4-2 and TRBJ2-5; D unclear. This CDR3 has 13 residues. The germline V gene encodes CDR1 LGHNA and CDR2 YNFKEQ. V dropped 1 base and J dropped 5 bases, with 8 bases sitting between them. The CDR3 protein is CASSQGVLETQYF. The DNA for the CDR3 is TGTGCCAGCAGCCAAGGAGTATTGGAGACCCAGTACTTC.

With respect to this clone: One junction end disagrees with the germline gene, perhaps due to a read error. The chain uses TRBV6-5 and TRBJ2-1, with D unresolved. Looked up from germline, CDR1 is MNHEY and CDR2 is SVGAGI. The CDR3 is 16 amino acids. CDR3 amino acids: CASSYSLLASDNEQFF. CDR3 bases: TGTGCCAGCAGTTACTCTCTTCTGGCCTCCGACAATGAGCAGTTCTTC.

With regard to this clone: Other DNA sequences in this specimen translate into the identical CDR3. The chain links TRBV5-1 to TRBJ2-7; TRBD1 is a possible D gene (6 bases). Deletions cut 0 bases from V and 3 bases from J, with 10 bases between. Germline loops: CDR1 SGHRS, CDR2 YFSETQ. The CDR3 sequence is 14 residues long. The CDR3 region is CASSLGQDLYEQYF. CDR3 coding DNA: TGCGCCAGCAGCTTGGGACAGGACCTCTACGAGCAGTACTTC.

CDR3 in amino acids: CASSATGISYEQYF. The DNA for the CDR3 is TGTGCCAGCTCAGCGACAGGTATATCCTACGAGCAGTACTTC. This chain connects TRBV18 to TRBJ2-7; TRBD1 is a possible D gene (6 bases). This CDR3 comprises 14 residues. Germline V gene data show CDR1 as KGHSH and CDR2 as LQKENI. V lost 5 bases and J lost 1, with 12 bases in between. Drawing the rest from reference TRBV18 and TRBJ2-7, the complete variable domain is NAGVMQNPRHLVRRRGQEARLRCSPMKGHSHVYWYRQLPEEGLKFMVYLQKENIIDESGMPKERFSAEFPKEGPSILRIQQVVRGDSAAYFCASSATGISYEQYFGPGTRLTVT.

The J gene is TRBJ1-2, the V gene TRBV9; tentative D call: TRBD1 (5 bases). Germline CDR1 is SGDLS and CDR2 is YYNGEE. The CDR3 length is 14 residues. Trimming removed 4 bases at V and 2 bases at J, with 12 bases between. The chain's CDR3 is CASSLLTANYGYTF. CDR3 DNA sequence: TGTGCCAGCAGCCTTTTGACAGCCAACTATGGCTACACCTTC.

V and J are TRBV5-1 and TRBJ2-6; D possibly corresponds to TRBD1 (7 bases). The CDR3 has 16 amino acids. Trimming stripped 7 bases from V and 4 bases from J, with 18 bases between. Germline CDR1 reads SGHRS; CDR2 reads YFSETQ. CDR3 nucleotides: TGCGCCAGCGGGGAGGAGGGGGCGCAAGGGGCCAACGTCCTGACTTTC. Protein: CASGEEGAQGANVLTF.

The chain employs TRBV7-9 and TRBJ2-6, with TRBD1 matching 7 bases. Trimming at V came to 3 bases and at J to 0 bases, leaving 5 bases not matched to a gene. CDR1 and CDR2 (germline): SEHNR, FQNEAQ (reference sequence). This CDR3 region has 17 residues. CDR3 bases: TGTGCCAGCAGCTTTACAGGGGCACACTCTGGGGCCAACGTCCTGACTTTC. It specifies CASSFTGAHSGANVLTF.